These 14 T cell receptor beta chains were all obtained from the same sample, sequenced in a study of shared T cell receptors in the human thymus. The method was immunoSEQ multiplex PCR; TCRdb's version includes in-frame clones alone and lacks a portion of them. The table has approximately 660,000 clones, around nine tenths seen once. These data are also associated with another study on human thymus T cells.

The sequencing input was thymocytes. These receptors all stem from a boy under two years old with a congenital heart defect.

This chain links TRBV6-5 with TRBJ2-1; 15 bases match TRBD2. The CDR3 contains 14 residues. V lost 7 bases and J lost 7; bases outside the gene matches: 2. Germline CDR1 MNHEY, CDR2 SVGAGI. CDR3: CASTGLAGGNEQFF. For the CDR3, the DNA is TGTGCCAGCACTGGACTAGCGGGAGGGAATGAGCAGTTCTTC.

On this clone itself: Other nucleotide sequences from this sample produce the same CDR3. This chain connects TRBV7-9 to TRBJ2-5; D is undetermined. There are 13 residues in the CDR3. Trimming left V 1 base short and J 3 bases short, with 6 bases between. The V gene's germline CDR1 is SEHNR and CDR2 FQNEAQ (reference sequence). The DNA for the CDR3 is TGTGCCAGCAGCTTAGTGAGAGAAGAGACCCAGTACTTC. Translation gives CASSLVREETQYF.

The V call is TRBV18, the J call TRBJ1-3, with 9 bases fitting TRBD1. Germline V gene sequence: CDR1 KGHSH, CDR2 LQKENI. The ends lost 8 bases at V and 0 bases at J; junction bases unmatched: 14. This CDR3 comprises 18 residues. CDR3 amino acids: CASRAGTGRTSSGNTIYF. The CDR3 DNA follows: TGTGCCAGCCGTGCCGGGACAGGGCGGACCAGCTCTGGAAACACCATATATTTT.

This clone has only a few counts. The chain couples TRBV11-2 to TRBJ2-7, with TRBD1 as a possible D gene (7 bases). Germline V gene data show CDR1 as SGHAT and CDR2 as FQNNGV. Trimming pared 5 bases from V and 1 base from J, leaving 21 bases between. The CDR3 runs to 17 residues. The CDR3 loop is CASSVKQGGHRSYEQYF. DNA of the CDR3: TGTGCCAGCAGCGTCAAGCAGGGGGGCCATCGATCCTACGAGCAGTACTTC.

In DNA, the CDR3 is TGTGCCAGCAGTTTAGCTTTACTAGCGGGAGTGAATGAGCAGTTCTTC. Translation: CASSLALLAGVNEQFF. The chain recombines TRBV27 with TRBJ2-1; 11 positions agree with TRBD2. CDR3 length: 16 amino acids. Per the germline V gene, CDR1 is MNHEY and CDR2 is SMNVEV (reference sequence). The junction had 7 bases not matched to a gene; V was cut back by 2 bases and J by 7 bases.

The rearrangement links TRBV11-2 to TRBJ2-1, with 9 nucleotides matching TRBD2. Per the germline V gene, CDR1 is SGHAT and CDR2 is FQNNGV. This CDR3 has 15 residues. Trimming at V came to 3 bases and at J to 6 bases, leaving 6 bases not matched to a gene. The CDR3 DNA reads as TGTGCCAGCAGCTTGTGGGCGGGAGGGCTCAATGAGCAGTTCTTC. The encoded protein is CASSLWAGGLNEQFF.

The chain has TRBV19 and TRBJ1-5; D unclear. Germline CDR1 is LNHDA and CDR2 is SQIVND (reference sequence). V shed 0 bases and J shed 3 bases, with 12 bases lying between them. This CDR3 is built from 16 residues. CDR3 sequence: CASSIEYREDNQPQHF. The CDR3 bases are TGTGCCAGTAGTATAGAGTACAGAGAAGACAATCAGCCCCAGCATTTT.

The genes are TRBV5-1 and TRBJ1-4, with D unresolved. The V gene lost 0 bases and the J gene lost 3 bases, with 15 bases spanning the gap. This CDR3 spans 17 amino acids. Per germline, CDR1 SGHRS and CDR2 YFSETQ. The CDR3 DNA is TGCGCCAGCAGCTTGGAAGTTAATCCGAGAGCTAATGAAAAACTGTTTTTT. It codes for CASSLEVNPRANEKLFF. The complete variable domain, with remaining parts taken from reference TRBV5-1 and TRBJ1-4, reads KAGVTQTPRYLIKTRGQQVTLSCSPISGHRSVSWYQQTPGQGLQFLFEYFSETQRNKGNFPGRFSGRQFSNSRSEMNVSTLELGDSALYLCASSLEVNPRANEKLFFGSGTQLSVL.

CDR3 in amino acids: CASSLQAPRGYTF. Written as DNA, the CDR3 is TGTGCCAGCAGCTTACAGGCGCCTAGGGGCTACACCTTC. The rearrangement joins TRBV5-4 to TRBJ1-2, with a weak D call TRBD1 (5 bases). The ends were cut back, 2 bases at V and 8 bases at J, with 13 bases in the middle. This CDR3 has 13 amino acids. The germline V gene encodes CDR1 SGHNT and CDR2 YYREEE (reference sequence).

J is TRBJ2-1 and V is TRBV12-5, with 9 bases aligning to TRBD1. The CDR3 contains 16 residues. The V segment lost 1 base and the J segment 7 bases; nucleotides outside the gene matches: 8. Germline V CDR1 and CDR2: LGHNT, FRNRAP. CDR3 amino acids: CASGLGPGQGKNEQFF. DNA of the CDR3: TGTGCTAGTGGTTTGGGACCGGGACAGGGCAAAAATGAGCAGTTCTTC.

V and J are TRBV27 and TRBJ2-5; 8 nucleotides agree with TRBD2. From germline, CDR1 is MNHEY and CDR2 SMNVEV (reference sequence). Germline trimming cut 8 bases from V and 3 bases from J; bases unmatched to any gene: 23. The CDR3 is 19 residues long. The CDR3 reads CASDTEFPLAAGVEETQYF. CDR3 nucleotide sequence: TGTGCCAGCGATACTGAGTTCCCCCTAGCAGCGGGAGTGGAAGAGACCCAGTACTTC.

This chain joins TRBV6-4 and TRBJ2-1; D is uncertain. CDR3 length: 13 residues. CDR1 is MRHNA and CDR2 is SNTAGT in the germline V gene. Trimming stripped 6 bases from V and 7 bases from J, with 13 bases between. The CDR3 protein is CASSGGYGNEQFF. The CDR3 DNA is TGTGCCAGCAGCGGCGGATACGGGAATGAGCAGTTCTTC.

The chain couples TRBV10-3 to TRBJ2-3; a weak D match, TRBD2 (5 bases). The CDR3 has 17 amino acids. Deletions cut 5 bases from V and 2 bases from J, with 20 bases between. Germline-derived CDR1 and CDR2 are ENHRY and SYGVKD. Written as DNA, the CDR3 is TGTGCCATCAGTCTTGCCGACGGGGAAGGCAACACAGATACGCAGTATTTT. Its protein is CAISLADGEGNTDTQYF.

V gene TRBV27 combines with J gene TRBJ1-2; D gene unclear. The CDR3 has 15 residues. The ends were cut back, 6 bases at V and 6 bases at J, with 20 bases in the middle. Germline CDR1 reads MNHEY; CDR2 reads SMNVEV (reference sequence). The CDR3 loop reads CASRSIALGRHGYTF. As DNA, the CDR3 is TGTGCCAGCAGATCTATCGCGTTGGGCAGGCATGGCTACACCTTC.